The rows below give T cell receptor beta chains drawn from one sample of a study of T cells in Graves' hyperthyroidism and ophthalmopathy. MiXCR, applied by TCRdb to the multiplex PCR reads, yields one record per CDR3 protein. This repertoire shows about half a million distinct CDR3 sequences, more than 15% found once; its top ten account for approximately 32%. Input material: blood. These TCRs come from a woman aged 25 to 39 with Graves' ophthalmopathy. Both conserved end residues are part of each CDR3. A D gene is named only where the DNA matches it firmly. Clone sizes are given selectively: once, few, many, or a class where the clone is expanded.

d_gene: -
v_gene: TRBV20-1
abundance: many
j_gene: TRBJ1-2
CDR3nt: TGCAGTGCTAGAGGAATGGGCTATGGCTACACCTTC
CDR3aa: CSARGMGYGYTF

d_gene: -
v_gene: TRBV7-2
abundance: many
j_gene: TRBJ2-7
CDR3nt: TGTGCCAGCAGCTTAGCAATCGGCGAGCAGTACTTC
CDR3aa: CASSLAIGEQYF

d_gene: -
v_gene: TRBV14
abundance: many
j_gene: TRBJ2-1
CDR3nt: TGTGCCAGCAGTCCTTTAGGGGTTAGCTCCTACAATGAGCAGTTCTTC
CDR3aa: CASSPLGVSSYNEQFF

d_gene: TRBD2
v_gene: TRBV20-1
abundance: many
j_gene: TRBJ2-1
CDR3nt: TGCAGTGCTAAAGTTCTAGCGGGAGGCCCGAGCTCCTACAATGAGCAGTTCTTC
CDR3aa: CSAKVLAGGPSSYNEQFF

d_gene: -
v_gene: TRBV28
abundance: -
j_gene: TRBJ2-3
CDR3nt: TGTGCCAGCACTCGAATCCCAGATACGCAGTATTTT
CDR3aa: CASTRIPDTQYF

d_gene: TRBD2
v_gene: TRBV6-1
abundance: -
j_gene: TRBJ2-3
CDR3nt: TGTGCCAGCGGACTAGCGGGAGTCGGGCCAGATACGCAGTATTTT
CDR3aa: CASGLAGVGPDTQYF

d_gene: -
v_gene: TRBV4-1
abundance: few
j_gene: TRBJ2-2
CDR3nt: TGCGCCAGCAGCCAACGTGGAGAAGGGTTGAACACCGGGGAGCTGTTTTTT
CDR3aa: CASSQRGEGLNTGELFF

d_gene: TRBD2
v_gene: TRBV28
abundance: many
j_gene: TRBJ2-3
CDR3nt: TGTGCCAGCAGTACCCTCCAGCGGGAGGCCACAGATACGCAGTATTTT
CDR3aa: CASSTLQREATDTQYF

d_gene: -
v_gene: TRBV18
abundance: few
j_gene: TRBJ1-4
CDR3nt: TGTGCCAGCTCACCACCGGGAGCGGCTAATGAAAAACTGTTTTTT
CDR3aa: CASSPPGAANEKLFF

d_gene: TRBD1
v_gene: TRBV28
abundance: many
j_gene: TRBJ2-1
CDR3nt: TGTGCCAGCAGGGGACAGGGTGAAAATGAGCAGTTCTTC
CDR3aa: CASRGQGENEQFF

d_gene: TRBD1
v_gene: TRBV10-1
abundance: -
j_gene: TRBJ2-5
CDR3nt: TGCGCCAGCAGTGAGACCGGGACAGGTAGTAAAGAGACCCAGTACTTC
CDR3aa: CASSETGTGSKETQYF

d_gene: TRBD1
v_gene: TRBV6-2/TRBV6-3
abundance: -
j_gene: TRBJ1-5
CDR3nt: TGTGCCAGCAGTTTTCACAGGGGGTACAATCAGCCCCAGCATTTT
CDR3aa: CASSFHRGYNQPQHF

d_gene: TRBD1
v_gene: TRBV11-2
abundance: many
j_gene: TRBJ2-7
CDR3nt: TGTGCCAGCAGCCCCATTTTCCGGACAGGGAAGTACGAGCAGTACTTC
CDR3aa: CASSPIFRTGKYEQYF

d_gene: -
v_gene: TRBV7-9
abundance: -
j_gene: TRBJ1-2
CDR3nt: TGTGCCAGCAGCCGACTGAGCTATGGCTACACCTTC
CDR3aa: CASSRLSYGYTF

d_gene: -
v_gene: TRBV4-1
abundance: few
j_gene: TRBJ1-1
CDR3nt: TGCGCCAGCAGCCAAGATTTTTCAGGGAACACTGAAGCTTTCTTT
CDR3aa: CASSQDFSGNTEAFF

d_gene: -
v_gene: TRBV29-1
abundance: -
j_gene: TRBJ1-2
CDR3nt: TGCAGCGTTGAAGCCCCAGCAGAGCACTATGGCTACACCTTC
CDR3aa: CSVEAPAEHYGYTF

d_gene: -
v_gene: TRBV5-1
abundance: -
j_gene: TRBJ1-2
CDR3nt: TGCGCCAGCAGCTTGGAGGGGATTCCGGGCCCACGTCTTGGCTACACCTTC
CDR3aa: CASSLEGIPGPRLGYTF

d_gene: TRBD1
v_gene: TRBV4-3
abundance: -
j_gene: TRBJ1-6
CDR3nt: TGCGCCAGCAGCCAAGATCCAACGACAGGGATTTCACCCCTCCACTTT
CDR3aa: CASSQDPTTGISPLHF

d_gene: TRBD1
v_gene: TRBV10-3
abundance: few
j_gene: TRBJ1-5
CDR3nt: TGTGCCATCAGTGAAGGGGACAGGGAGGTGATGTGGCCCCAGCATTTT
CDR3aa: CAISEGDREVMWPQHF

d_gene: TRBD2
v_gene: TRBV30
abundance: many
j_gene: TRBJ2-3
CDR3nt: TGTGCCTGGATGGCGGGAGCAACAGATACGCAGTATTTT
CDR3aa: CAWMAGATDTQYF

d_gene: -
v_gene: TRBV2
abundance: many
j_gene: TRBJ2-7
CDR3nt: TGTGCCAGCAGTCCCGGGACACTCCTCTACGAGCAGTACTTC
CDR3aa: CASSPGTLLYEQYF

d_gene: -
v_gene: TRBV12-3/TRBV12-4
abundance: many
j_gene: TRBJ2-5
CDR3nt: TGTGCCAGCAGGGAAATTGGGGAGACCCAGTACTTC
CDR3aa: CASREIGETQYF

d_gene: -
v_gene: TRBV12-3/TRBV12-4
abundance: many
j_gene: TRBJ2-3
CDR3nt: TGTGCCAGCATGGCCCTCTGGGGGGCTGGCACAGATACGCAGTATTTT
CDR3aa: CASMALWGAGTDTQYF

d_gene: -
v_gene: TRBV19
abundance: few
j_gene: TRBJ2-7
CDR3nt: TGTGCCAGTAGTCCCCAAGACGGCGGTACCTACGAGCAGTACTTC
CDR3aa: CASSPQDGGTYEQYF

d_gene: -
v_gene: TRBV6-1
abundance: few
j_gene: TRBJ2-7
CDR3nt: TGTGCCAGCAGTCTACAGGGACATACCTACGAGCAGTACTTC
CDR3aa: CASSLQGHTYEQYF

d_gene: TRBD1
v_gene: TRBV4-2
abundance: -
j_gene: TRBJ2-1
CDR3nt: TGTGCCAGCAGCCAGGGCGACAGGGGTGACGGGAGTATTTGGGCTCGGTACAATGAGCAGTTCTTC
CDR3aa: CASSQGDRGDGSIWARYNEQFF

d_gene: -
v_gene: TRBV6-2/TRBV6-3
abundance: many
j_gene: TRBJ2-3
CDR3nt: TGTGCCAGCAGTTACCCTAGCCGAGATACGCAGTATTTT
CDR3aa: CASSYPSRDTQYF

d_gene: TRBD1
v_gene: TRBV30
abundance: many
j_gene: TRBJ2-7
CDR3nt: TGTGCCTGGGGACGACAGGGAGCCTACGAGCAGTACTTC
CDR3aa: CAWGRQGAYEQYF

d_gene: -
v_gene: TRBV29-1
abundance: few
j_gene: TRBJ2-5
CDR3nt: TGCAGCGTTGACTGGGGAGACGAAGAGACCCAGTACTTC
CDR3aa: CSVDWGDEETQYF

d_gene: TRBD1
v_gene: TRBV28
abundance: -
j_gene: TRBJ1-2
CDR3nt: TGTGCCAGCAGAACTACAGGGGTGGGATTTGGCTACACCTTC
CDR3aa: CASRTTGVGFGYTF

d_gene: -
v_gene: TRBV5-1
abundance: -
j_gene: TRBJ2-7
CDR3nt: TGCGCCAGCAGCCAAGGAGACAGGGAGGGCTCCTACGAGCAGTACTTC
CDR3aa: CASSQGDREGSYEQYF

d_gene: -
v_gene: TRBV7-2
abundance: -
j_gene: TRBJ2-3
CDR3nt: TGTGCCAGCAGCCATACTAGATTTTTCACCACAGATACGCAGTATTTT
CDR3aa: CASSHTRFFTTDTQYF

d_gene: -
v_gene: TRBV6-1
abundance: -
j_gene: TRBJ2-7
CDR3nt: TGTGCCAGCAGTGAAAGCCAGGGTTGGCAGTACTTC
CDR3aa: CASSESQGWQYF

d_gene: TRBD1
v_gene: TRBV7-6
abundance: -
j_gene: TRBJ2-2
CDR3nt: TGTGCCAGCAGCCAGCGGACAGGGGGGACCGGGGAGCTGTTTTTT
CDR3aa: CASSQRTGGTGELFF

d_gene: TRBD1
v_gene: TRBV6-1
abundance: -
j_gene: TRBJ2-6
CDR3nt: TGTGCCAGCAGATACGGGACAGGGATCTCTGGGGCCAACGTCCTGACTTTC
CDR3aa: CASRYGTGISGANVLTF

d_gene: TRBD2
v_gene: TRBV10-3
abundance: few
j_gene: TRBJ2-3
CDR3nt: TGTGCCATCAGGGCTAGCGGGAGGGCAGATACGCAGTATTTT
CDR3aa: CAIRASGRADTQYF

d_gene: -
v_gene: TRBV9
abundance: few
j_gene: TRBJ1-3
CDR3nt: TGTGCCAGCAGCGTTCTCGGCCTTGACTCTGGAAACACCATATATTTT
CDR3aa: CASSVLGLDSGNTIYF

d_gene: TRBD2
v_gene: TRBV4-3
abundance: many
j_gene: TRBJ2-7
CDR3nt: TGCGCCAGCAGCCAAGGGTGGGGGGGGACCCGGTACTACGAGCAGTACTTC
CDR3aa: CASSQGWGGTRYYEQYF

d_gene: -
v_gene: TRBV6-5
abundance: -
j_gene: TRBJ1-5
CDR3nt: TGTGCCAGCAGTTACGGGTTGCTCAATCAGCCCCAGCATTTT
CDR3aa: CASSYGLLNQPQHF

d_gene: TRBD2
v_gene: TRBV5-1
abundance: many
j_gene: TRBJ2-7
CDR3nt: TGCGCCAGCAGAGGGAGCGGGAGGATAGGCGGGACCTACGAGCAGTACTTC
CDR3aa: CASRGSGRIGGTYEQYF

d_gene: TRBD1
v_gene: TRBV27
abundance: -
j_gene: TRBJ2-1
CDR3nt: TGTGCCAGCAGGGGGGAAAGAGGGACAGATCTCTCCTACAATGAGCAGTTCTTC
CDR3aa: CASRGERGTDLSYNEQFF

d_gene: -
v_gene: TRBV29-1
abundance: many
j_gene: TRBJ2-5
CDR3nt: TGCAGCGTTGGTCTAGTTGTGGCAGAGACCCAGTACTTC
CDR3aa: CSVGLVVAETQYF

d_gene: TRBD2
v_gene: TRBV6-2/TRBV6-3
abundance: -
j_gene: TRBJ2-5
CDR3nt: TGTGCCAGCAGTTACCCGCTTGGCGGGAGGTGGGAGACCCAGTACTTC
CDR3aa: CASSYPLGGRWETQYF

d_gene: -
v_gene: TRBV7-2
abundance: many
j_gene: TRBJ2-3
CDR3nt: TGTGCCAGCAGCTTACTTGGAAAAGATACGCAGTATTTT
CDR3aa: CASSLLGKDTQYF

d_gene: -
v_gene: TRBV5-5
abundance: many
j_gene: TRBJ2-7
CDR3nt: TGTGCCAGCAGCTTGGCGCAGGGAGCCTACGAGCAGTACTTC
CDR3aa: CASSLAQGAYEQYF